These 26 T cell receptor beta chains share one sample of origin, sequenced in a study of cytomegalovirus exposure and HLA in healthy donors. PCR involved 60 Vbeta and 13 Jbeta primers. The assay was immunoSEQ multiplex PCR, and TCRdb's table has in-frame clones only and misses some. This sample yields 120,000 or so clones, of which 73% are seen a single time; approximately 4.1% belongs to the top ten. Sample: PBMCs. All receptors come from a woman in her forties in good health and CMV-seronegative.

The chain carries TRBV2 and TRBJ1-2; D gene unclear. Trimming removed 3 bases from V and 6 bases from J, with 8 bases in between. Per germline, CDR1 SNHLY and CDR2 FYNNEI. The CDR3 is 12 amino acids. The CDR3 region is CASSEAKNGYTF. The CDR3 coding sequence is TGTGCCAGCAGTGAGGCCAAGAATGGCTACACCTTC.

The chain links TRBV7-2 to TRBJ2-1; 15 bases align to TRBD2. With 5 bases clipped from V and 6 bases from J, the junction kept 8 bases outside the gene matches. The germline V gene has CDR1 SGHTA and CDR2 FQGNSA. There are 17 residues in the CDR3. In nucleotides, the CDR3 is TGTGCCAGCAGCCGCGGGACTAGCGGGAGGAGGATCAATGAGCAGTTCTTC. Translated: CASSRGTSGRRINEQFF.

In its sample, this clone was seen a few times. The chain recombines TRBV21-1 with TRBJ2-2; the table gives TRBD2 as D, unverified against the DNA. TRBV21-1 is a pseudogene. This CDR3 contains 14 residues. The CDR3 DNA sequence: TGTGCCAGCAGCAAACCCCGGGGCACCGGGGAGCTGTTTTTT. Translated: CASSKPRGTGELFF.

The genes are TRBV5-5 and TRBJ2-7; perhaps TRBD1 as D (6 bases). The V and J ends lost 4 bases and 4 bases respectively, with 9 bases between them. The length of the CDR3 is 12 residues. The germline V gene encodes CDR1 SGHKS and CDR2 YYEKEE (reference sequence). CDR3 DNA: TGTGCCAGCAGCCCGACAGGATACGAGCAGTACTTC. This codes for CASSPTGYEQYF.

This clone was seen only once. This sequence joins TRBV21-1 and TRBJ2-1; the D segment call TRBD2 is taken from the table without a DNA check. TRBV21-1 is noted as a pseudogene. The CDR3 loop spans 15 amino acids. The CDR3 bases are TGTGCCAGCAGCCCCTCGGGGGGCTCCTACAATGAGCAGTTCTTC. Protein sequence: CASSPSGGSYNEQFF.

This chain uses TRBV6-6 with TRBJ2-1; D gene uncertain. Germline loops: CDR1 MNHNY, CDR2 SVGAGI (reference sequence). The CDR3 covers 13 residues. V was pared by 0 bases and J by 5 bases, with 5 bases between. The DNA of the CDR3 is TGTGCCAGCAGTTACTCGGCCAACAATGAGCAGTTCTTC. Translating it yields CASSYSANNEQFF.

The V gene is TRBV11-2, the J gene TRBJ2-5, with a possible D match to TRBD2 (5 bases). CDR1 is SGHAT, CDR2 FQNNGV, per germline. V shed 6 bases and J shed 4 bases, with 18 bases lying between them. The CDR3 extends over 15 amino acids. Here the CDR3 reads CASSSPTRHPETQYF. Here the CDR3 DNA reads TGTGCCAGCAGTTCTCCCACTAGGCACCCAGAGACCCAGTACTTC.

The CDR3 sequence is CAISEGRGTNYGYTF. The CDR3 coding sequence is TGTGCCATCAGTGAGGGGAGGGGAACTAACTATGGCTACACCTTC. The chain carries TRBV10-3 and TRBJ1-2; possibly TRBD1 for D (5 bases). This CDR3 has 15 amino acids. Trimming removed 2 bases at V and 0 bases at J, with 10 bases between. Germline V gene data show CDR1 as ENHRY and CDR2 as SYGVKD.

Comments on this clone: Other DNA sequences in this sample translate to the same CDR3. The chain is built from TRBV11-2 and TRBJ2-7, with D uncertain. Germline V gives CDR1 SGHAT, CDR2 FQNNGV. The CDR3 runs to 12 residues. V was shortened by 1 base and J by 5 bases, with 6 bases between the two germline ends. The CDR3 is CASSLAGHEQYF. The DNA for the CDR3 is TGTGCCAGCAGCTTAGCTGGCCACGAGCAGTACTTC.

This clone was seen once. The CDR3 is CASSLARETQYF. The CDR3 region has the DNA TGTGCCAGCAGCTTGGCACGAGAGACCCAGTACTTC. The chain uses TRBV11-2 and TRBJ2-5; no clear D. Germline V gene lookup returns CDR1 SGHAT and CDR2 FQNNGV. The ends were cut back, 3 bases at V and 4 bases at J, with 6 bases in the middle. The CDR3 is 12 amino acids.

J is TRBJ2-7 and V is TRBV6-6, with TRBD2 identical over 7 bases. Germline V gene data show CDR1 as MNHNY and CDR2 as SVGAGI (reference sequence). The trim removed 6 bases at V and 0 bases at J, leaving 8 bases unmatched. The CDR3 is 15 residues long. CDR3 loop: CASRVLGLGSYEQYF. CDR3 nucleotides: TGTGCCAGCAGAGTGCTCGGACTAGGCTCCTACGAGCAGTACTTC.

This clone is a singleton in its sample. V is TRBV28 and J is TRBJ2-2; TRBD2 agrees at 8 bases. The CDR3 is 16 amino acids. V shed 1 base, J shed 0 bases, and the junction held 1 base outside the gene matches. Germline loops: CDR1 MDHEN, CDR2 SYDVKM. The CDR3 region has the DNA TGTGCCAGCAGTTTATATAGCGGGGCGAACACCGGGGAGCTGTTTTTT. Its translation is CASSLYSGANTGELFF.

This chain uses TRBV7-3 with TRBJ2-2, with D possibly TRBD2 on 5 matching bases. The CDR3 extends over 16 amino acids. Per the germline V gene, CDR1 is SGHTA and CDR2 is FQGTGA. V was cut by 0 bases and J by 6 bases, with 14 bases left in between. In DNA form, the CDR3 reads TGTGCCAGCAGCTTAACATCGGCTAGCCCCGCCGGGGAGCTGTTTTTT. Translated, it gives CASSLTSASPAGELFF.

This clone was seen more than once but under ten times. The gene calls are TRBV7-9 and TRBJ2-3, with D maybe TRBD1 (5 bases). Trimming removed 6 bases at V and 8 bases at J, with 18 bases between. This CDR3 is 14 amino acids long. Germline values: CDR1 SEHNR, CDR2 FQNEAQ (reference sequence). The CDR3 DNA reads as TGTGCCAGCAGTCGAAACCAGGGTCCAGGTACGCAGTATTTT. It yields the protein CASSRNQGPGTQYF.

The V call is TRBV18, the J call TRBJ1-5; 11 positions match TRBD1. The CDR3 runs to 15 residues. J lost 6 bases, V lost 3 bases, and 4 bases had no gene match. CDR1 is KGHSH, CDR2 LQKENI, per germline. In DNA, the CDR3 is TGTGCCAGCTCACCCGGGACAGGGGGAAGTCAGCCCCAGCATTTT. Protein product: CASSPGTGGSQPQHF.

This clone turned up a few times. The rearrangement uses TRBV7-8 and TRBJ2-7; weak D call: TRBD2 (7 bases). The V and J ends lost 10 bases and 3 bases respectively, with 16 bases between them. Germline assignment: CDR1 SGHVS and CDR2 FQNEAQ. The CDR3 loop spans 13 amino acids. The CDR3 DNA follows: TGTGCCACCAAGGGGGGGCGGTACTACGAGCAGTACTTC. Its protein is CATKGGRYYEQYF.

The V call is TRBV7-3, the J call TRBJ1-2, with a possible D match to TRBD1 (6 bases). The length of the CDR3 is 17 residues. Germline CDR1 reads SGHTA; CDR2 reads FQGTGA. Trimming shortened V by 1 base and J by 3 bases, and 18 bases separated the two germline ends. CDR3 sequence: CASSLNDINRTDYGYTF. The CDR3 bases are TGTGCCAGCAGCTTAAACGATATAAATAGGACAGACTATGGCTACACCTTC.

The J gene is TRBJ2-5, the V gene TRBV2; 7 nucleotides agree with TRBD2. The CDR3 spans 14 residues. Germline loops: CDR1 SNHLY, CDR2 FYNNEI. The ends lost 8 bases at V and 1 base at J; junction bases unmatched: 7. The DNA of the CDR3 is TGTGCCAGCGGGGAGGGACTTATCCAAGAGACCCAGTACTTC. Amino acid sequence: CASGEGLIQETQYF.

By sample fraction, this clone is medium-sized. The rearrangement uses TRBV19 and TRBJ1-1, with D maybe TRBD1 (6 bases). Germline CDR1 reads LNHDA; CDR2 reads SQIVND (reference sequence). Trimming shortened V by 5 bases and J by 1 base, and 11 bases separated the two germline ends. The length of the CDR3 is 14 residues. The CDR3 loop is CASSWGRGNTEAFF. DNA of the CDR3: TGTGCCAGTAGTTGGGGCAGGGGGAACACTGAAGCTTTCTTT.

The rearrangement links TRBV7-2 to TRBJ1-5; weak D call: TRBD1 (5 bases). Trimming left V 1 base short and J 5 bases short, with 12 bases between. Germline values: CDR1 SGHTA, CDR2 FQGNSA. This CDR3 region has 15 residues. The CDR3, as DNA: TGTGCCAGCAGCTTAGAGATAGGGGCCCATCAGCCCCAGCATTTT. This encodes CASSLEIGAHQPQHF. The complete variable domain, with remaining parts taken from reference TRBV7-2 and TRBJ1-5, reads GAGVSQSPSNKVTEKGKDVELRCDPISGHTALYWYRQSLGQGLEFLIYFQGNSAPDKSGLPSDRFSAERTGGSVSTLTIQRTQQEDSAVYLCASSLEIGAHQPQHFGDGTRLSIL.

The chain links TRBV10-3 to TRBJ1-5; D may be TRBD1 (6 bases). The V end lost 10 bases, the J end lost 6 bases, and 16 bases lay between the germline ends. Germline V gene sequence: CDR1 ENHRY, CDR2 SYGVKD. The CDR3 has 13 amino acids. CDR3 sequence reads: CATTDRRSQPQHF. CDR3 in DNA: TGTGCCACAACCGACAGGAGGTCTCAGCCCCAGCATTTT.

The chain carries TRBV9 and TRBJ1-4; 7 nucleotides match TRBD1. Germline assignment: CDR1 SGDLS and CDR2 YYNGEE. Unmatched junction bases numbered 4, after V lost 3 bases and J lost 2 bases. The CDR3 covers 15 residues. The CDR3 protein is CASSGQQGTNEKLFF. CDR3 bases: TGTGCCAGCAGCGGACAACAGGGGACTAATGAAAAACTGTTTTTT. The complete variable domain, with remaining parts taken from reference TRBV9 and TRBJ1-4, reads DSGVTQTPKHLITATGQRVTLRCSPRSGDLSVYWYQQSLDQGLQFLIQYYNGEERAKGNILERFSAQQFPDLHSELNLSSLELGDSALYFCASSGQQGTNEKLFFGSGTQLSVL.

This chain's CDR3 is CASSLTAFQETQYF. The CDR3 coding sequence is TGTGCCAGCAGCTTAACTGCCTTCCAAGAGACCCAGTACTTC. The chain is built from TRBV7-2 and TRBJ2-5; D unresolved. Germline lookup yields CDR1 SGHTA and CDR2 FQGNSA. The CDR3 runs to 14 residues. V lost 2 bases and J lost 1, with 8 bases in between.

In its sample, this clone was seen once. The chain couples TRBV25-1 to TRBJ2-7; D gene ambiguous. The CDR3 length is 15 residues. Trimming took off 1 base at V and 1 base at J, with 11 bases between the two ends. Per the germline V gene, CDR1 is MGHDK and CDR2 is SYGVNS. The CDR3 DNA reads as TGTGCCAGCAGTGAATCGGCGGCCGATTCCTACGAGCAGTACTTC. It specifies CASSESAADSYEQYF.

V gene TRBV27 combines with J gene TRBJ2-7; D remains unclear. This CDR3 comprises 13 residues. The V gene lost 5 bases and the J gene lost 7 bases, with 15 bases spanning the gap. Germline V lookup: CDR1 MNHEY, CDR2 SMNVEV (reference sequence). The CDR3 DNA is TGTGCCAGCAGTCCTAACTACGCTGGGGAGCAGTACTTC. This sequence encodes CASSPNYAGEQYF.

This clone showed up just once. The chain recombines TRBV7-9 with TRBJ1-3, with D perhaps matching TRBD1 (5 bases). This CDR3 spans 15 amino acids. V was pared by 3 bases and J by 0 bases, with 9 bases between. The germline CDR1 and CDR2 sequences are SEHNR and FQNEAQ (reference sequence). DNA of the CDR3: TGTGCCAGCAGCTTTCACGACAGCTCTGGAAACACCATATATTTT. Its translation: CASSFHDSSGNTIYF.